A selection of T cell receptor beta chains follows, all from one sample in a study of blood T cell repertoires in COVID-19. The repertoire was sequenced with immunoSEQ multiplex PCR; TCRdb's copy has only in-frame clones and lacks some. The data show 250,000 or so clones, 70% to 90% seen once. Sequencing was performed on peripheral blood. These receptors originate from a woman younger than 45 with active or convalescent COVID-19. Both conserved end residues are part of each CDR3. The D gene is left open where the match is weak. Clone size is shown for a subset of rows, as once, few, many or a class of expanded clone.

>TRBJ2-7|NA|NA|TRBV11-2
TGTGCCAGCAGCTTAGACGCGCAGGGGGGCGAGCAGTACTTC
CASSLDAQGGEQYF
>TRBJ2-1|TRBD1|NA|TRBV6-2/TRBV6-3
TGTGCCAGCAGTTACGAGAGGGGTGGGGGACAGGGAACCAACCGACCGTTCTTC
CASSYERGGGQGTNRPFF
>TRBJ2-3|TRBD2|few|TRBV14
TGTGCCAGCAGCCAAGGTTCAGCGGGGGGGCATAATCCGCAGTATTTT
CASSQGSAGGHNPQYF
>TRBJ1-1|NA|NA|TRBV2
TGTGCCAGCCTAGAAGTGGGGCGGAACACTGAAGCTTTCTTT
CASLEVGRNTEAFF
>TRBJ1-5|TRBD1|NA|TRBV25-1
TGTGCCAGCAGTGATCACTTGGACAGGGGGCTAGGGCAGCCCCAGCATTTT
CASSDHLDRGLGQPQHF
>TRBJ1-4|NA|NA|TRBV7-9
TGTGCCAGCAGCCCCAGTGAAAAACTGTTTTTT
CASSPSEKLFF
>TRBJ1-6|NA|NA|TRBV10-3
TGTGCCATCAGTGAGCCGAGTAATTCACCCCTCCACTTT
CAISEPSNSPLHF
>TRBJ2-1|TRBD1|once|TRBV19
TGTGCCAGTAAAATGGAAGAACAGGGGTACAATGAGCAGTTCTTC
CASKMEEQGYNEQFF
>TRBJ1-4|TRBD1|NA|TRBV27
TGTGCCAGCAGACAGGGGGCAAGTACCGGCGAAAAACTGTTTTTT
CASRQGASTGEKLFF
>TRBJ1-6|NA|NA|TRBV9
TGTGCCAGCAGCGACGCCTCCGCAGGGATGGGTTCACCCCTCCACTTT
CASSDASAGMGSPLHF
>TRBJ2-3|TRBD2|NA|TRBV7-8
TGTGCCAGCAGCTTAGAAGGACTAGCGGGGCCGTTCACAGATACGCAGTATTTT
CASSLEGLAGPFTDTQYF
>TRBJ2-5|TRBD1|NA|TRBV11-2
TGTGCCAGCAGCCGTAGAGGACAGGGCACCCAAGAGACCCAGTACTTC
CASSRRGQGTQETQYF
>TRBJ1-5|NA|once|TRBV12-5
TGTGCTAGTGGTTGGCCCGTAAGGAGCGTGAACAATCAGCCCCAGCATTTT
CASGWPVRSVNNQPQHF
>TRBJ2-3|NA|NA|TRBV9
TGTGCCAGCAGCGCCGGCGGGAGCACAGATACGCAGTATTTT
CASSAGGSTDTQYF
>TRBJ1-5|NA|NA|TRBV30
TGTGCCTGCTCAGGACAGCGCAATCAGCCCCAGCATTTT
CACSGQRNQPQHF
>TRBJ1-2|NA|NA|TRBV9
TGTGCCAGCAGAGGACGAGGGGGCTACACCTTC
CASRGRGGYTF
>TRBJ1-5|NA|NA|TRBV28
TGTGCCAGCACCGTTACAGGAAATCAGCCCCAGCATTTT
CASTVTGNQPQHF
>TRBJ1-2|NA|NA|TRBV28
TGTGCCAGCAGTGAGCCCGGGGGTAACTATGGCTACACCTTC
CASSEPGGNYGYTF
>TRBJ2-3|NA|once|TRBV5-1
TGCGCCAGCGAAGAAGAGTCGGCCAGCGACACAGATACGCAGTATTTT
CASEEESASDTDTQYF
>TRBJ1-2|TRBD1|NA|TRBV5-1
TGCGCCAGCAGTTACGGACAGGGTAACTATGGCTACACCTTC
CASSYGQGNYGYTF
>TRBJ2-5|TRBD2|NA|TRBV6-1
TGTGCCAGCAGTGAAAGCGGGAGGGAGGAGACCCAGTACTTC
CASSESGREETQYF
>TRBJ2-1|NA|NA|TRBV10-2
TGCGCCAGCAGTGAAGAGGGGGGGCCGAATGAGCAGTTCTTC
CASSEEGGPNEQFF
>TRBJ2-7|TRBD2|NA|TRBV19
TGTGCCACCCGTCGGGGAGGGCAGAGCTACGAGCAGTACTTC
CATRRGGQSYEQYF
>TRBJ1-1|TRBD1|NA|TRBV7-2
TGTGCCAGCAGTTGGGGACAGGGGAAAACTGAAGCTTTCTTT
CASSWGQGKTEAFF
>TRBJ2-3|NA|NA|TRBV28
TGTGCCACCCTCCGACGGGGAAGGCAGTATTTT
CATLRRGRQYF
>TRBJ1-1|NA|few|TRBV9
TGTGCCAGCAGCAGGGCGGGGGGCACTGAAGCTTTCTTT
CASSRAGGTEAFF
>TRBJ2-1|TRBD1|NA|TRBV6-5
TGTGCCAGCAGGGAGAGCCGGACAGGAGGCAATGAGCAGTTCTTC
CASRESRTGGNEQFF
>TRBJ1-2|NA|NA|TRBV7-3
TGTGCCAGCAGCTTAATAAAAACAGGAGCTGGCTACACCTTC
CASSLIKTGAGYTF
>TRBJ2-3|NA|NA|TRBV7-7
TGTGCTCGCAGAGCACCAGGGGATACAGATACGCAGTATTTT
CARRAPGDTDTQYF
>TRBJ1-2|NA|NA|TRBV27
TGTGCCAGCAGTTACAGTTCCGACTATGGCTACACCTTC
CASSYSSDYGYTF
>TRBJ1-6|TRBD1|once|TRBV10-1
TGCGCCAGCAGTGAGTCGATCGGGACAGCCAATAATTCACCCCTCCACTTT
CASSESIGTANNSPLHF